This TCR beta chain was observed in a study of neoadjuvant anti-PD-1 for oral cavity cancer. This clone was observed a few times. The data were produced by immunoSEQ multiplex PCR, yet TCRdb's version contains in-frame clones alone and is incomplete. Seen here are thousands of clones, 70% observed once, and the top ten hold 2.5% to 3.5%. Time point here: after neoadjuvant nivolumab, at surgical resection. This clonotype originated in a person between 35 and 79 years old with oral cavity squamous cell carcinoma. This sample comprised PBMCs, obtained after nivolumab (anti-PD-1) treatment.

The CDR3 is CASSEVGRANTGELFF. The CDR3 DNA reads TGTGCCAGCAGTGAAGTTGGTAGGGCGAACACCGGGGAGCTGTTTTTT. The gene calls are TRBV2 and TRBJ2-2; D is uncertain. Germline CDR1 reads SNHLY; CDR2 reads FYNNEI. This CDR3 is built from 16 residues. V lost 1 base, J lost 0 bases, and 9 bases lay in between.